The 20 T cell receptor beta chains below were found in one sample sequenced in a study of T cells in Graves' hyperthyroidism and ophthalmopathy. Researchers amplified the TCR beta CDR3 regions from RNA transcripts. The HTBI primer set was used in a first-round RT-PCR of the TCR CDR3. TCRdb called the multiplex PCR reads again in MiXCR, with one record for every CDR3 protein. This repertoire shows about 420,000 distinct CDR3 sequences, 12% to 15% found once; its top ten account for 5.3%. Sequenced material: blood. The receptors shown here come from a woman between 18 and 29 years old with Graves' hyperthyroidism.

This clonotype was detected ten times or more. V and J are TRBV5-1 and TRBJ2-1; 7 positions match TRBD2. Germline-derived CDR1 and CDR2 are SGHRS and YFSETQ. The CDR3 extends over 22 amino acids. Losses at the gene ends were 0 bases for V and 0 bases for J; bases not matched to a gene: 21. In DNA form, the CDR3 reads TGCGCCAGCAGCTTGGATATGGCGGGAGCCCCCCAATTCGGACACTCCTACAATGAGCAGTTCTTC. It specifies CASSLDMAGAPQFGHSYNEQFF.

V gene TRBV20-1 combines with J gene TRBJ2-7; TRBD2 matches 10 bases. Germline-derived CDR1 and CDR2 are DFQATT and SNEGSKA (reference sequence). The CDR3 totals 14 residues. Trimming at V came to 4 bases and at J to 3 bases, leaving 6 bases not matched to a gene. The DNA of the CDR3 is TGCAGTGCTATGTCTAGCGGGAGCTACTACGAGCAGTACTTC. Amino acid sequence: CSAMSSGSYYEQYF.

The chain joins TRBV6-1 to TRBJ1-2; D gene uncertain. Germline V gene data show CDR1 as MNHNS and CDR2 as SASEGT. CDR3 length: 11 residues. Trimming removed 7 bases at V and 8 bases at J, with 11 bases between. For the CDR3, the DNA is TGTGCCAGCAATGCCGGAAGCGGCTACACCTTC. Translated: CASNAGSGYTF.

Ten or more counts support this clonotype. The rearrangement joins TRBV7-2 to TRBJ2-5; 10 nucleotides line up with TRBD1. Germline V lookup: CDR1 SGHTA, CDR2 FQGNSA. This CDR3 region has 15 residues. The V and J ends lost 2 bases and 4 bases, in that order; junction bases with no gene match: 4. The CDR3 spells CASSLRDRGAETQYF. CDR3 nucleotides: TGTGCCAGCAGCTTAAGGGACAGGGGCGCAGAGACCCAGTACTTC.

CDR3 sequence: CASSAGTGSYNEQFF. The CDR3 DNA follows: TGTGCCAGCAGCGCCGGGACAGGGTCCTACAATGAGCAGTTCTTC. V usage is TRBV5-4 and J usage is TRBJ2-1; 9 bases map to TRBD1. The ends lost 4 bases at V and 1 base at J; junction bases unmatched: 3. The CDR3 is 15 amino acids. Looked up from germline, CDR1 is SGHNT and CDR2 is YYREEE (reference sequence).

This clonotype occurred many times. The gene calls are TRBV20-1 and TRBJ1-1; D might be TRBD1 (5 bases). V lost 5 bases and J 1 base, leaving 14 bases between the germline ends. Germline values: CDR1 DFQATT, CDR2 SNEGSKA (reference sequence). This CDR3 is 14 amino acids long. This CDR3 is CSAPRQGKNTEAFF. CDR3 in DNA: TGCAGTGCTCCTCGTCAGGGCAAGAACACTGAAGCTTTCTTT.

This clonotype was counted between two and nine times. The CDR3 DNA reads as TGTGCCATCAGAGTGACAGGGGGTGATACGCAGTATTTT. Amino acids: CAIRVTGGDTQYF. The V call is TRBV27, the J call TRBJ2-3; 9 nucleotides line up with TRBD1. Germline assignment: CDR1 MNHEY and CDR2 SMNVEV (reference sequence). V trimming: 10 bases; J trimming: 6 bases; junction bases outside the gene matches: 8. This CDR3 has 13 residues.

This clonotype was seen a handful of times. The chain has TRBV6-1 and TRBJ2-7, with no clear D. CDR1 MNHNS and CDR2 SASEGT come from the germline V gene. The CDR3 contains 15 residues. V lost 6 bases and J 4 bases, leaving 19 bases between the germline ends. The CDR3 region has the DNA TGTGCCAGCAGGGACCCTACCAGAACACCTTACGAGCAGTACTTC. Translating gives CASRDPTRTPYEQYF.

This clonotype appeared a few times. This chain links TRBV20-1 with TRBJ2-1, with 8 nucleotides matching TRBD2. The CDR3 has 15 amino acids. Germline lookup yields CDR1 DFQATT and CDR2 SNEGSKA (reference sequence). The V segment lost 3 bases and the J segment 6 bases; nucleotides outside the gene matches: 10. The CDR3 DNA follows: TGCAGTGCTAGGGCCCCGGGACTAGTAGTCAATGAGCAGTTCTTC. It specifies CSARAPGLVVNEQFF.

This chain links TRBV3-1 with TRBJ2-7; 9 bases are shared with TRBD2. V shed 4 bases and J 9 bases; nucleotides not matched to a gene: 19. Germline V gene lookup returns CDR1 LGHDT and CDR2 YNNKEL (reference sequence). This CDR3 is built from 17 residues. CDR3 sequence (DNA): TGTGCCAGCAGCCCCCCTGTCCCGGTAGCGGGGGCCGCGGGGCAGTACTTC. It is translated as CASSPPVPVAGAAGQYF.

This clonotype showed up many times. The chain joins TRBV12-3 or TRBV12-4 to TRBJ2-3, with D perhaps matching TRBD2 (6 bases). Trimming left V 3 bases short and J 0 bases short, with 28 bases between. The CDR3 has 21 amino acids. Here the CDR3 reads CASSLPSMRTIGGPSTDTQYF. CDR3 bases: TGTGCCAGCAGTTTGCCTAGCATGAGGACTATCGGCGGCCCGAGCACAGATACGCAGTATTTT.

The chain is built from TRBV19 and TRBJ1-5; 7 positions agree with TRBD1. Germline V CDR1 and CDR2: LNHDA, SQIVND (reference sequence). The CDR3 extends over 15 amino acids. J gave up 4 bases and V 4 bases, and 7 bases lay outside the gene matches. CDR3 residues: CASSKYGTANQPQHF. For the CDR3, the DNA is TGTGCCAGTAGTAAATACGGGACAGCTAATCAGCCCCAGCATTTT.

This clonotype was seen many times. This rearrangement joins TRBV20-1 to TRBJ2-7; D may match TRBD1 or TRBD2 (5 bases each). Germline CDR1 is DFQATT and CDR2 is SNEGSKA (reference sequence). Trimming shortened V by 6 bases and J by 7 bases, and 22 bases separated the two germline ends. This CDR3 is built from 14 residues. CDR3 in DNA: TGCAGTGCCAAGCAGGGTCTAGCCCCGGGAGAGCAGTACTTC. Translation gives CSAKQGLAPGEQYF.

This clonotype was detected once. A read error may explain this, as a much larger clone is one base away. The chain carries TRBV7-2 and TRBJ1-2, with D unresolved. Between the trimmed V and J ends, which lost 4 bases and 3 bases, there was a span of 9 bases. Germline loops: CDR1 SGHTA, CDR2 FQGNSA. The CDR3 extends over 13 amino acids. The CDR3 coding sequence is TGTGCCAGCAGCTCCGGACCGGACTATGGCTACACCTTC. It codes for CASSSGPDYGYTF.

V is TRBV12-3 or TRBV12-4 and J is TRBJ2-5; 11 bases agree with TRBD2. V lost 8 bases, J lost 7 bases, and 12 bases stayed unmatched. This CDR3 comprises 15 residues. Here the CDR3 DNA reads TGTGCCAGCCGGGCGGAGGATAGCGGGAGGGGGACCCAGTACTTC. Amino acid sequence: CASRAEDSGRGTQYF.

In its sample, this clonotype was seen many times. CDR3 protein: CASSLDRIRGYTF. The CDR3 DNA follows: TGTGCCAGCAGCTTAGACAGGATCAGGGGCTACACCTTC. The rearrangement uses TRBV7-8 and TRBJ1-2; tentatively, D is TRBD1 (5 bases). V lost 1 base and J lost 8, with 11 bases in between. CDR1 is SGHVS, CDR2 FQNEAQ, per germline. This CDR3 is built from 13 residues.

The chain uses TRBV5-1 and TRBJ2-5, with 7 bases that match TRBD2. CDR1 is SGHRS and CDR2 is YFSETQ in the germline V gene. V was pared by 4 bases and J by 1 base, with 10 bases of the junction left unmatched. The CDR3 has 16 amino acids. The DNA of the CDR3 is TGCGCCAGCAGCCCCGCGGGGCTAGCGGTCCAAGAGACCCAGTACTTC. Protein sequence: CASSPAGLAVQETQYF.

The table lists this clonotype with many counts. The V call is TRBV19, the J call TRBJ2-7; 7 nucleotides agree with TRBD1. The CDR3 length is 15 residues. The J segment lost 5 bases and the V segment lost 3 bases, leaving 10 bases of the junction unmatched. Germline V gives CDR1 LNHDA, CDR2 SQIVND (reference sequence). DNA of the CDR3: TGTGCCAGTAGTATCGCCCAAGACAGGGCTCACGAGCAGTACTTC. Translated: CASSIAQDRAHEQYF.

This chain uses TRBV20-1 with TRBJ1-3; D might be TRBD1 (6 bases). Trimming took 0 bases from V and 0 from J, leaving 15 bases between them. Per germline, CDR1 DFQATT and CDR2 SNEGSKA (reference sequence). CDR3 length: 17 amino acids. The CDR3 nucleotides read TGCAGTGCTAGAGATGGGGGGGCCCTAGGCTCTGGAAACACCATATATTTT. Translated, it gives CSARDGGALGSGNTIYF.

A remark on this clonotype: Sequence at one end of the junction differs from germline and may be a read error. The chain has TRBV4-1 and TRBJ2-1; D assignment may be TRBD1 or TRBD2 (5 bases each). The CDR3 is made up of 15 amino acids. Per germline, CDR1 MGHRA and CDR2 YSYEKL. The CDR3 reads CASSQVRDRNNEQFF. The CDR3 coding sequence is TGTGCCAGCAGCCAAGTAAGGGACCGCAACAATGAGCAGTTCTTC.